This is a list of T cell receptor beta chains from one sample in a study of OX40 agonist ivuxolimab in advanced cancers. Sequencing used immunoSEQ multiplex PCR; TCRdb keeps in-frame clones, though not all of them. The data hold 50,000 to 70,000 clones, with about 88% observed a single time. This specimen was CD4+ or CD8+ T cells sorted from blood, taken in a trial of the OX40 agonist ivuxolimab. All receptors derive from an adult with an advanced solid tumor such as melanoma, head and neck, liver or kidney cancer. Each CDR3 is given with its conserved first and last residue. The order of the fields is V gene, J gene, clone size, D gene, CDR3 length, CDR3 protein, CDR3 DNA. A D gene is named only where the DNA matches it firmly. Clone sizes are given selectively: once, few, many, or a class where the clone is expanded.

>TRBV27|TRBJ1-1|NA|TRBD1|14
CASSPLDRDTEAFF
TGTGCCAGCAGTCCATTGGACAGGGACACTGAAGCTTTCTTT
>TRBV18|TRBJ2-1|NA|NA|13
CASSPGLDPTGFF
TGTGCCAGCTCACCGGGGCTAGATCCAACTGGGTTCTTC
>TRBV7-9|TRBJ1-2|NA|TRBD1|14
CASSSGQLFYGYTF
TGTGCCAGCAGCTCGGGACAGCTATTCTATGGCTACACCTTC
>TRBV18|TRBJ2-3|once|TRBD1|16
CASSIRGTGTTDTQYF
TGTGCCAGCTCGATCCGAGGGACAGGGACCACAGATACGCAGTATTTT
>TRBV15|TRBJ1-6|NA|TRBD1|15
CATSGSGTGDSPLHF
TGTGCCACCAGCGGGTCCGGGACAGGGGACTCACCCCTCCACTTT
>TRBV5-4|TRBJ1-3|NA|TRBD1|15
CASSLDQGGGNTIYF
TGTGCCAGCAGCTTGGATCAGGGGGGTGGAAACACCATATATTTT
>TRBV18|TRBJ1-5|NA|NA|14
CASSLDQVNQPQHF
TGTGCCAGCTCCCTCGATCAAGTCAATCAGCCCCAGCATTTT
>TRBV6-5|TRBJ2-4|NA|NA|16
CASSYSGRIAKNIQYF
TGTGCCAGCAGTTACTCCGGCCGTATAGCCAAAAACATTCAGTACTTC
>TRBV6-1|TRBJ2-3|NA|NA|12
CASSPSADTQYF
TGTGCCAGCAGTCCGTCTGCGGATACGCAGTATTTT
>TRBV29-1|TRBJ2-2|few|TRBD1|14
CSALGQGAIGELFF
TGCAGCGCCTTAGGACAGGGGGCTATCGGGGAGCTGTTTTTT
>TRBV7-9|TRBJ2-7|NA|TRBD1|14
CASSPGTGVYEQYF
TGTGCCAGCAGCCCCGGGACAGGGGTTTACGAGCAGTACTTC
>TRBV2|TRBJ2-1|NA|TRBD2|17
CASSYSGLAGVYNEQFF
TGTGCCAGCAGCTACAGTGGACTAGCGGGAGTATACAATGAGCAGTTCTTC
>TRBV6-5|TRBJ2-7|NA|TRBD2|11
CASTDGGEQYF
TGTGCCAGCACCGACGGGGGGGAGCAGTACTTC
>TRBV21-1|TRBJ2-2|NA|NA|16
CASSKGGGHPRLELFF
TGTGCCAGCAGCAAAGGAGGAGGTCATCCGCGTTTGGAGCTGTTTTTT
>TRBV11-2|TRBJ2-7|NA|TRBD2|13
CASSSQWGGEQYF
TGTGCCAGCAGCTCCCAATGGGGGGGCGAGCAGTACTTC
>TRBV5-6|TRBJ2-7|NA|NA|13
CASGWLAGNEQYF
TGTGCCAGCGGATGGCTGGCGGGGAACGAGCAGTACTTC
>TRBV6-5|TRBJ2-7|NA|TRBD1|14
CASSSTGQGYGQYF
TGTGCCAGCAGTTCCACCGGACAGGGGTATGGGCAGTACTTC
>TRBV2|TRBJ1-1|NA|TRBD1|16
CASSRQGASRNTEAFF
TGTGCCAGCAGTCGGCAGGGGGCGTCTAGGAACACTGAAGCTTTCTTT
>TRBV11-1|TRBJ2-7|once|NA|15
CASSRGGGPGYEQYF
TGTGCCAGCAGCCGTGGCGGCGGCCCCGGCTACGAGCAGTACTTC
>TRBV7-2|TRBJ1-5|NA|TRBD1|15
CASSLGGTENQPQHF
TGTGCCAGCAGCTTGGGGGGGACAGAAAATCAGCCCCAGCATTTT
>TRBV28|TRBJ1-2|many|NA|14
CASSPSGEIYGYTF
TGTGCCAGCAGCCCATCCGGGGAAATCTATGGCTACACCTTC
>TRBV9|TRBJ1-1|NA|NA|13
CASSLFENTEAFF
TGTGCCAGCAGCCTATTCGAGAACACTGAAGCTTTCTTT
>TRBV6-1|TRBJ2-2|NA|NA|16
CASSERFGRAAGELFF
TGTGCCAGCAGTGAAAGGTTCGGCCGGGCGGCCGGGGAGCTGTTTTTT
>TRBV15|TRBJ2-1|NA|NA|16
CATRRSGDTGFNEQFF
TGTGCCACCAGGCGGTCTGGCGACACCGGATTTAATGAGCAGTTCTTC
>TRBV18|TRBJ2-5|NA|NA|15
CASSPPSGVEETQYF
TGTGCCAGCTCACCACCGTCAGGTGTGGAAGAGACCCAGTACTTC
>TRBV28|TRBJ1-3|NA|TRBD1|16
CASSDRGGRTGNTIYF
TGTGCCAGCAGCGACAGGGGCGGAAGAACTGGAAACACCATATATTTT
>TRBV29-1|TRBJ2-1|NA|NA|13
CSVGLGGVDEQFF
TGCAGCGTTGGTCTAGGCGGGGTGGATGAGCAGTTCTTC
>TRBV19|TRBJ2-7|NA|TRBD1|14
CASSSKTGGYEQYF
TGTGCCAGTAGTTCAAAGACAGGGGGTTACGAGCAGTACTTC
>TRBV5-6|TRBJ1-2|NA|NA|15
CASSFPGGGDFGYTF
TGTGCCAGCAGCTTCCCGGGCGGGGGCGATTTTGGCTACACCTTC
>TRBV30|TRBJ1-5|few|NA|13
CAFEGGIDQPQHF
TGTGCCTTCGAGGGGGGGATAGATCAGCCCCAGCATTTT
>TRBV30|TRBJ2-3|once|NA|15
CAWSVWQGNTDTQYF
TGTGCCTGGAGTGTCTGGCAGGGGAACACAGATACGCAGTATTTT
>TRBV5-4|TRBJ2-1|NA|NA|16
CASSLSRDSSYNEQFF
TGTGCCAGCAGCTTGTCTAGGGACTCCTCCTACAATGAGCAGTTCTTC
>TRBV5-1|TRBJ1-2|once|TRBD1|14
CASSSDRGLLGYTF
TGCGCCAGCAGCTCGGACAGGGGATTATTGGGCTACACCTTC
>TRBV6-5|TRBJ1-4|NA|TRBD1|15
CASRTGPATNEKLFF
TGTGCCAGCAGGACAGGGCCGGCAACTAATGAAAAACTGTTTTTT
>TRBV25-1|TRBJ2-5|NA|NA|13
CASSVDPSMTQYF
TGTGCCAGCAGTGTAGACCCATCGATGACCCAGTACTTC
>TRBV5-1|TRBJ2-5|NA|NA|16
CASSSRQPNLQETQYF
TGCGCCAGCAGCTCAAGACAGCCTAACCTCCAAGAGACCCAGTACTTC
>TRBV7-6|TRBJ2-3|NA|NA|16
CASSAPWGASTDTQYF
TGTGCCAGCAGCGCACCCTGGGGGGCCAGCACAGATACGCAGTATTTT
>TRBV4-2|TRBJ2-3|once|NA|12
CASSDDGYTQYF
TGTGCCAGCAGTGATGACGGGTATACGCAGTATTTT
>TRBV7-9|TRBJ1-6|NA|NA|14
CASSPQGPNSPLHF
TGTGCCAGCAGCCCACAGGGCCCTAATTCACCCCTCCACTTT
>TRBV2|TRBJ1-1|few|NA|13
CASTRQANTEAFF
TGTGCCAGCACTCGACAGGCGAACACTGAAGCTTTCTTT
>TRBV7-2|TRBJ2-2|NA|TRBD1|15
CASSPRTGYTGELFF
TGTGCCAGCAGCCCTCGGACAGGGTACACCGGGGAGCTGTTTTTT
>TRBV5-1|TRBJ2-3|NA|NA|13
CASSLRSYDTQYF
TGCGCCAGCAGCTTGAGGTCGTATGATACGCAGTATTTT
>TRBV11-2|TRBJ2-4|few|NA|14
CASSLEPTGNIQYF
TGTGCCAGCAGCTTAGAACCGACGGGAAACATTCAGTACTTC